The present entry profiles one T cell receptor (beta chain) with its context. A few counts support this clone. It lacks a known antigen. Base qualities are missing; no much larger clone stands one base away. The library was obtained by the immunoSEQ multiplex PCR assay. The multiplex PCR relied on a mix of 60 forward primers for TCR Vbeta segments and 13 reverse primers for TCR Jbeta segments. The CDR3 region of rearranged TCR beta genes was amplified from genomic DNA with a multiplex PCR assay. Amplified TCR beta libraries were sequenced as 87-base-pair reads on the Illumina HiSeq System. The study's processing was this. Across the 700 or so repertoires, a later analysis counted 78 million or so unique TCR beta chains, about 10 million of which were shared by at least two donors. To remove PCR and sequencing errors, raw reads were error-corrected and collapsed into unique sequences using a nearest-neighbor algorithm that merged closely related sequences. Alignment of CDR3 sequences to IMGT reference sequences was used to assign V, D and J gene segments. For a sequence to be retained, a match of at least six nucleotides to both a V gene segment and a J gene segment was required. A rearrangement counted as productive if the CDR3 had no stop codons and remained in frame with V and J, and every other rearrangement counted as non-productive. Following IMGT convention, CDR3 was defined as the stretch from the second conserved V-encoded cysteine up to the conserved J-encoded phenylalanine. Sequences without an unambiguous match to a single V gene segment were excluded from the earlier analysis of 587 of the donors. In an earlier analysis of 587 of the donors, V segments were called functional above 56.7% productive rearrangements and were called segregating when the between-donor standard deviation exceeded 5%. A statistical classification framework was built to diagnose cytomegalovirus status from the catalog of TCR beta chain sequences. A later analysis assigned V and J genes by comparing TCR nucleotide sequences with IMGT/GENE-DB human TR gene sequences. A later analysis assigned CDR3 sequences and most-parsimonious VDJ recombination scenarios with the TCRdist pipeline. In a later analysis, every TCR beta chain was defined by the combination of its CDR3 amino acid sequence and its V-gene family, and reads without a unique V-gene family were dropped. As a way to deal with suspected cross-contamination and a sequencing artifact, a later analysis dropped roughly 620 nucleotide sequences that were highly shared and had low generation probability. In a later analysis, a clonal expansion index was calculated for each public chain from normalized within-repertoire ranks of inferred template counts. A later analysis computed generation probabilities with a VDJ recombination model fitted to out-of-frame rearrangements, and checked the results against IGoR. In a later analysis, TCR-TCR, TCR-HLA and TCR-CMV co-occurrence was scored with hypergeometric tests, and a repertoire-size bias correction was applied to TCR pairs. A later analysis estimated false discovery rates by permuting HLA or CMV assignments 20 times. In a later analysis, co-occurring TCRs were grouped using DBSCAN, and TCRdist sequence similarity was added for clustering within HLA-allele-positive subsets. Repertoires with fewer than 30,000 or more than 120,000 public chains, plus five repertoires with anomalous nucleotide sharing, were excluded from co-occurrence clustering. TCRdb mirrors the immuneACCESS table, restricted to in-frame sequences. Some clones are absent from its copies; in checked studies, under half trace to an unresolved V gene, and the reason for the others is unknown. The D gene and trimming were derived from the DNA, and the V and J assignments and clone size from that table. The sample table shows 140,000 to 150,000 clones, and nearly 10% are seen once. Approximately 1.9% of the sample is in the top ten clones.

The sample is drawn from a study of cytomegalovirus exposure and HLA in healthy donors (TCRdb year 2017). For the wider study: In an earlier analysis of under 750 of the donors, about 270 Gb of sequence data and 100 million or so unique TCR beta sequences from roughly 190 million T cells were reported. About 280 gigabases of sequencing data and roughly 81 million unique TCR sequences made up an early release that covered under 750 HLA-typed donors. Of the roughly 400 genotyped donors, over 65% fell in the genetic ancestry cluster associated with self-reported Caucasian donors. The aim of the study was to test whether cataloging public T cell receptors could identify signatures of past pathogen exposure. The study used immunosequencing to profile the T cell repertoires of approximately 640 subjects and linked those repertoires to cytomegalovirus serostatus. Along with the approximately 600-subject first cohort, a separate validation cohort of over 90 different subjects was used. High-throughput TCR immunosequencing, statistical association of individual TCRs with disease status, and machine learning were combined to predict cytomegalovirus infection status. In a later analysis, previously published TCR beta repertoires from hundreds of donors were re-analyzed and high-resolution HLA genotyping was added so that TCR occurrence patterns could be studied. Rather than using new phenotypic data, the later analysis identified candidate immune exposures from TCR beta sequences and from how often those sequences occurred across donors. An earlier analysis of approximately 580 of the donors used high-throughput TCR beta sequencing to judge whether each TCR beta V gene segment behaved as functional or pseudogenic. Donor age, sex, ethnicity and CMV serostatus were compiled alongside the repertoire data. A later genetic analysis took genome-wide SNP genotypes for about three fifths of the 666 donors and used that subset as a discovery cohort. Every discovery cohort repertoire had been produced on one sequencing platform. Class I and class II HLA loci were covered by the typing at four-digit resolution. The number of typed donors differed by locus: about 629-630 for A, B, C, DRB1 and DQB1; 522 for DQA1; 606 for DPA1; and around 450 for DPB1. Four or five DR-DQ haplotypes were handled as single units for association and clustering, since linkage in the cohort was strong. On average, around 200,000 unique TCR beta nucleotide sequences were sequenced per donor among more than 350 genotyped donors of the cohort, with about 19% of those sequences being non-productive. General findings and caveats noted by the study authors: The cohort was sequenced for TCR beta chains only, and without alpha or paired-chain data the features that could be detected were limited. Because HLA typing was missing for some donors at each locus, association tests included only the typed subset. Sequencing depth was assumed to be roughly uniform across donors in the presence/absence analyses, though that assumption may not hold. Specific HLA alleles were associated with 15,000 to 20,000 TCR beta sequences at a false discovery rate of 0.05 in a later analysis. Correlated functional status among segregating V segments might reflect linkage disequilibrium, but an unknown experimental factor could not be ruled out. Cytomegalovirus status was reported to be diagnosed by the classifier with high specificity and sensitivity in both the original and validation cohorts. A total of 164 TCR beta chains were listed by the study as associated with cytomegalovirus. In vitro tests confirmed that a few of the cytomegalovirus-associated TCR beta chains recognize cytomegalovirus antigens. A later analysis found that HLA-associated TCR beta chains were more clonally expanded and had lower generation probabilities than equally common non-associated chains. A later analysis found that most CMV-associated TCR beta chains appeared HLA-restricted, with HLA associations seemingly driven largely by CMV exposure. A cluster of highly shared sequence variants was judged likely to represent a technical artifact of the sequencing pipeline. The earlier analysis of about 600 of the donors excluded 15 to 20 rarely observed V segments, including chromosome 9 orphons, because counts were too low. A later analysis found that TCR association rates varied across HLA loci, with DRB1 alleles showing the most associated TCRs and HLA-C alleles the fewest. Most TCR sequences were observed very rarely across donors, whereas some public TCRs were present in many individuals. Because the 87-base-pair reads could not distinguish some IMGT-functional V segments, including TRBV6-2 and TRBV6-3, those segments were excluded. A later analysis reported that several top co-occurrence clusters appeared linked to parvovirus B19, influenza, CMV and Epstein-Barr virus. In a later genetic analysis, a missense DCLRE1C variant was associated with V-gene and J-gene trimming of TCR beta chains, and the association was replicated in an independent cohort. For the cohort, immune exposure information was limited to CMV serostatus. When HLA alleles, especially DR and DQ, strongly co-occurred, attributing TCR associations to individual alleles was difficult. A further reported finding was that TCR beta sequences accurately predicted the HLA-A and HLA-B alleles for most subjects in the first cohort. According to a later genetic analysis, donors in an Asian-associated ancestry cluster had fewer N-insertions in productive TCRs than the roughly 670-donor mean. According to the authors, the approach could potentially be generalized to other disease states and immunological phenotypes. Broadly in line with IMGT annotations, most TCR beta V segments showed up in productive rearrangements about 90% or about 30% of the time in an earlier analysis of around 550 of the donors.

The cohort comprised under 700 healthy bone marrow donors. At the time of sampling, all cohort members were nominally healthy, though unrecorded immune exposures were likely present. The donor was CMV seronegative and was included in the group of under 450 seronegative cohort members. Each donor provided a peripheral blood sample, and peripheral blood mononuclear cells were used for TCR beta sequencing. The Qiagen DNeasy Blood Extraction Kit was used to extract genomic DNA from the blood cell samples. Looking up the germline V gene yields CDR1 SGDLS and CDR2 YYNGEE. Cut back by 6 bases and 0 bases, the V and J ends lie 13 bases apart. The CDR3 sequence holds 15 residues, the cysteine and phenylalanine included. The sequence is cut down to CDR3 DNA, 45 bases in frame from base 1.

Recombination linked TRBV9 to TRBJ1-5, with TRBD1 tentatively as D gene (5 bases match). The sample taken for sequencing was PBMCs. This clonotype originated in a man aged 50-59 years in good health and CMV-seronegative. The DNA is TGTGCCAGCAACCCCGGGGGACTTAGCAATCAGCCCCAGCATTTT. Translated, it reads CASNPGGLSNQPQHF.